The rows below give T cell receptor beta chains drawn from one sample of a study of shared clonotypes between healthy human individuals. Sequenced by immunoSEQ multiplex PCR; TCRdb stores in-frame clones only, minus some. The sample lists around 1.1 million clones, about 80% seen once, with 0.61% in the top ten. The source material was memory CD4+ T cells from PBMCs. These receptors all come from a man between 18 and 29 years old in good health. Some clones in this sample may be carry-over from other donors' samples. The CDR3 runs from the conserved cysteine through the conserved F or W. The D gene is left open where the match is weak. Clone size is stated in some rows and not others, as once, few, many or a class when expanded.

D gene	clone size	J gene	V gene	CDR3 DNA	CDR3 protein
TRBD1	NA	TRBJ2-5	TRBV28	TGTGCCAGCGAGGCAGGGGGCGAAGAGACCCAGTACTTC	CASEAGGEETQYF
TRBD1	few	TRBJ1-1	TRBV6-5	TGTGCCAGCATGGAGGCAGGGGGCGCTGAAGCTTTCTTT	CASMEAGGAEAFF
TRBD1	NA	TRBJ1-2	TRBV5-1	TGCGCCAGCAGCTTGGCCGACAGGGCGGATGGCTACACCTTC	CASSLADRADGYTF
NA	NA	TRBJ2-2	TRBV11-1	TGTGCCAGCAGTCACGACATCAGCTACGGGAACACCGGGGAGCTGTTTTTT	CASSHDISYGNTGELFF
TRBD2	NA	TRBJ2-1	TRBV18	TGTGCCAGCTCACCTCCACGACTAGCGGGAGCGGCGTCTCTGCAGTTCTTC	CASSPPRLAGAASLQFF
TRBD1	NA	TRBJ2-5	TRBV14	TGTGCCAGCAGCCTAAAGGGGGCCGGTCAAGAGACCCAGTACTTC	CASSLKGAGQETQYF
NA	NA	TRBJ2-2	TRBV7-9	TGTGCCAGCAGCCTAAGGGGCCTCAACACCGGGGAGCTGTTTTTT	CASSLRGLNTGELFF
NA	NA	TRBJ1-5	TRBV21-1	TGTGCCAGCAGCAATGGGCCGGTAGCTCAGCCCCAGCATTTT	CASSNGPVAQPQHF
NA	NA	TRBJ2-1	TRBV5-1	TGCGCCAGCAGCCTGAACTGGGATGAGCAGTTCTTC	CASSLNWDEQFF
NA	once	TRBJ1-5	TRBV28	TGTGCCAGCAGCTACTTGGGAGGGGCGTTGGGTCAGCCCCAGCATTTT	CASSYLGGALGQPQHF
NA	NA	TRBJ2-2	TRBV5-1	TGCGCCAGCAGGAGGGATACGAACACCGGGGAGCTGTTTTTT	CASRRDTNTGELFF
TRBD1	NA	TRBJ2-7	TRBV5-1	TGCGCCAGCAGCTTCCAGGGGGCCCCCGGGGAAGGCGAGCAGTACTTC	CASSFQGAPGEGEQYF
TRBD1	NA	TRBJ2-7	TRBV27	TGTGCCAGCAGAAGACAGGGATTATACGAGCAGTACTTC	CASRRQGLYEQYF
TRBD2	NA	TRBJ2-1	TRBV5-4	TGTGCCAGCAGCTCGATAAAGCGGGGTGGAAGTGAGCAGTTCTTC	CASSSIKRGGSEQFF
NA	NA	TRBJ2-1	TRBV30	TGTGCCTGGAGTACGGGCAATGAGCAGTTCTTC	CAWSTGNEQFF
TRBD2	NA	TRBJ2-7	TRBV5-1	TGCGCCAGCAGCTTGGTTGCGGGGGGATACTACGAGCAGTACTTC	CASSLVAGGYYEQYF
TRBD1	NA	TRBJ1-2	TRBV5-1	TGCGCCAGCAGCTTGGAACCAGGGGGCAACTATGGCTACACCTTC	CASSLEPGGNYGYTF
TRBD1	NA	TRBJ1-2	TRBV28	TGTGCCAGCAGGAAGGGGGCGGGGTTCGGGTTTGCTAACTATGGCTACACCTTC	CASRKGAGFGFANYGYTF
TRBD1	NA	TRBJ2-3	TRBV4-2	TGTGCCAGCAGCCGCCACCGGGACAGGGCCTCCGGGGGGCAGTATTTT	CASSRHRDRASGGQYF
NA	once	TRBJ1-3	TRBV5-1	TGCGCCAGCAGCTTGGCTGGTACTGGAAACACCATATATTTT	CASSLAGTGNTIYF
NA	NA	TRBJ1-4	TRBV28	TGTGCCAGCAGTTTATCCGCGGCAAGGCCAAATGAAAAACTGTTTTTT	CASSLSAARPNEKLFF
NA	NA	TRBJ2-3	TRBV13	TGTGCCAGCAGCCCCCCGACCGGCGAGATCGCAGATACGCAGTATTTT	CASSPPTGEIADTQYF
NA	NA	TRBJ1-2	TRBV19	TGTGCCAGTAGTATTGGGGATGGCTACACCTTC	CASSIGDGYTF
TRBD1	NA	TRBJ1-2	TRBV2	TGTGCCAGCAGAGGGACAGGGGAAGGTGGCTACACCTTC	CASRGTGEGGYTF
TRBD1	NA	TRBJ2-2	TRBV5-1	TGCGCCAGCAGCTTGGTATCCGGGACAGTCGGCGGGGAGCTGTTTTTT	CASSLVSGTVGGELFF
NA	NA	TRBJ2-1	TRBV5-1	TGCGCCAGTGCTGACGGGACCTCCTACAATGAGCAGTTCTTC	CASADGTSYNEQFF
TRBD1	once	TRBJ1-4	TRBV29-1	TGCAGCGTCGGGACAGGGGCTGAAAAACTGTTTTTT	CSVGTGAEKLFF
NA	NA	TRBJ2-1	TRBV6-1	TGTGCCAGCAGTAGTCGGGAGTGGGTGAAGAATGAGCAGTTCTTC	CASSSREWVKNEQFF
NA	NA	TRBJ2-1	TRBV7-2	TGTGCCAGCAGCTTAGCGGGGGGCGGGAGCGTGGTAAATGAGCAGTTCTTC	CASSLAGGGSVVNEQFF
NA	NA	TRBJ2-1	TRBV6-1	TGTGCCAGCAAAAGTGGAACAATCTCCTACAATGAGCAGTTCTTC	CASKSGTISYNEQFF
TRBD1	NA	TRBJ1-4	TRBV2	TGTGCCAGCAGTGGGGGACAGGGGAATGAAAAACTGTTTTTT	CASSGGQGNEKLFF
TRBD1	NA	TRBJ1-4	TRBV5-1	TGCGCCAGCAGATTCACAGGGGCAACTAATGAAAAACTGTTTTTT	CASRFTGATNEKLFF
NA	NA	TRBJ2-7	TRBV4-2	TGTGCCAGCAGCCGGATGGTGGGCGGAGATTCCTACGAGCAGTACTTC	CASSRMVGGDSYEQYF
NA	few	TRBJ1-1	TRBV28	TGTGCCAGCATTCGAGGGCTACAAGCTTTCTTT	CASIRGLQAFF
NA	few	TRBJ1-2	TRBV4-1	TGCGCCAGCAGCCAACAAGGACAGATACCTAACTATGGCTACACCTTC	CASSQQGQIPNYGYTF
NA	once	TRBJ2-2	TRBV20-1	TGCAGTGCCCTGGGGCCTGGAGAGCTGTTTTTT	CSALGPGELFF
TRBD1	NA	TRBJ2-7	TRBV18	TGTGCCAGCTCCCCCGGGACAGGGGATTACGAGCAGTACTTC	CASSPGTGDYEQYF
NA	few	TRBJ1-1	TRBV29-1	TGCAGCGTTGACGGGTTGAACACTGAAGCTTTCTTT	CSVDGLNTEAFF
TRBD1	once	TRBJ1-5	TRBV18	TGTGCCAGCTCGGGACAGAACATCATAAGCAATCAGCCCCAGCATTTT	CASSGQNIISNQPQHF
NA	NA	TRBJ1-1	TRBV5-1	TGCGCCAGCAGCCCGCTACAGATGAACACTGAAGCTTTCTTT	CASSPLQMNTEAFF
NA	NA	TRBJ1-2	TRBV6-1	TGTGCCAGCAGTGAACGGGCCAAGGGGGGTTTGACCTTC	CASSERAKGGLTF
NA	NA	TRBJ1-1	TRBV5-4	TGTGCCAGCAGCTTACCAAATAGCCAGAACACTGAAGCTTTCTTT	CASSLPNSQNTEAFF
TRBD2	NA	TRBJ2-4	TRBV30	TGTGCCTCAACTAGCGGGAGGGCAGCAGCGAACATTCAGTACTTC	CASTSGRAAANIQYF
NA	many	TRBJ2-7	TRBV18	TGTGCCAGCTCACCTGGCGGGGCCTCCTACGAGCAGTACTTC	CASSPGGASYEQYF
NA	NA	TRBJ2-7	TRBV19	TGTGCCAGTAGTTGGATTACCTACGAGCAGTACTTC	CASSWITYEQYF
NA	NA	TRBJ2-2	TRBV5-1	TGCGCCAGCAGCTTGACATCGAACACCGGGGAGCTGTTTTTT	CASSLTSNTGELFF
TRBD1	NA	TRBJ1-1	TRBV5-1	TGCGCCAGCAGCCCACGGACAGGGCTGAACACTGAAGCTTTCTTT	CASSPRTGLNTEAFF
NA	NA	TRBJ1-6	TRBV4-1	TGCGCCAGCAGCCAAGATGAGGCAGGGCGTTCACCCCTCCACTTT	CASSQDEAGRSPLHF
NA	NA	TRBJ1-1	TRBV7-6	TGTGCCAGCAGCTTATTGAAGGAGAACACTGAAGCTTTCTTT	CASSLLKENTEAFF
NA	NA	TRBJ2-5	TRBV29-1	TGCAGCGCCTATCCCGAAACGGGGGTTGAGACCCAGTACTTC	CSAYPETGVETQYF
NA	once	TRBJ1-2	TRBV19	TGTGCCAGTAGTCAAAGGGGAAACTATGGCTACACCTTC	CASSQRGNYGYTF
NA	NA	TRBJ2-1	TRBV7-3	NA	CASSLLSGPSYNEQFF
TRBD2	few	TRBJ2-7	TRBV15	TGTGCCACCAGCCAGGGAGGGAGCTCCTACGAGCAGTACTTC	CATSQGGSSYEQYF
TRBD1	few	TRBJ1-3	TRBV7-9	TGTGCCAGCAGCTTAGGAGCCGGGACAGGGGGCGAGTTACGAAGTTTT	CASSLGAGTGGELRSF
TRBD1	NA	TRBJ2-1	TRBV5-1	TGCGCCAGCAGCTTGGCAGGACAGGGTTTGAATGAGCAGTTCTTC	CASSLAGQGLNEQFF
NA	NA	TRBJ1-3	TRBV7-2	TGTGCCAGCAGCCCCGTGCGTCAGTCTGGAAACACCATATATTTT	CASSPVRQSGNTIYF
TRBD1	NA	TRBJ2-7	TRBV7-8	TGTGCCAGCAGCTTAGCGAAAAACAGGGGGCTTTCCTACGAGCAGTACTTC	CASSLAKNRGLSYEQYF
NA	NA	TRBJ1-3	TRBV7-6	TGTGCCAGCAGCTTTGGTCAAGGAAACACCATATATTTT	CASSFGQGNTIYF
NA	NA	TRBJ1-2	TRBV7-2	TGTGCCAGCAGCTCAAACAGGGCACTATATGGCTACACCTTC	CASSSNRALYGYTF
NA	few	TRBJ1-5	TRBV19	TGTGCCAGTAGCTCGGTGGTTTATAGCAATCAGCCCCAGCATTTT	CASSSVVYSNQPQHF